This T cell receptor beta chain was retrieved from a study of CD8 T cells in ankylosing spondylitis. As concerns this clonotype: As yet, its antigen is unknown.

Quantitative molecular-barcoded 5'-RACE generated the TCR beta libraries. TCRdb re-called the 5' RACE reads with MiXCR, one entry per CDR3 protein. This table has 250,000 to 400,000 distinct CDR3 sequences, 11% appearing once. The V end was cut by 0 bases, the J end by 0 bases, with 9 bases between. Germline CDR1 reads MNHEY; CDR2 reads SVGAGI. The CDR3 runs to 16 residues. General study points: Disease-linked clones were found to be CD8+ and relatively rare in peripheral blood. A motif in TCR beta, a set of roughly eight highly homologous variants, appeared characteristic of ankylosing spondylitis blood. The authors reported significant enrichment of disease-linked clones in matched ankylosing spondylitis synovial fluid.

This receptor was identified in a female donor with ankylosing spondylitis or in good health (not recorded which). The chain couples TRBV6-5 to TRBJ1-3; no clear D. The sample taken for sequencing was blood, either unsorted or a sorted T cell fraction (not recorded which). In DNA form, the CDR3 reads TGTGCCAGCAGTTACTCGATAACCCTCTCTGGAAACACCATATATTTT. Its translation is CASSYSITLSGNTIYF.